The clone carrying this TCR beta chain was seen only a few times. Antigen unknown. The sample originates from a study of shared clonotypes between healthy human individuals. Background on the study: CD8 memory received one plate per donor, CD8 naive two, CD4 memory three and CD4 naive three. Broader study findings: The study found lower generation probabilities in non-shared clonotypes than in those shared by all four donors. How much donors shared clonotypes was expected to be affected by sequencing depth.

Per the original data handling: Junction-only immunoSEQ sequences carried no quality scores, so filtering differed. Clones were read by immunoSEQ multiplex PCR, and TCRdb kept only the in-frame ones, dropping some. The DNA gave D and trimming, while V, J and clone size come from that table. The data hold approximately 2.5 million clones, with 93% observed a single time. The CDR3 length is 17 residues. The germline V gene encodes CDR1 SGHTA and CDR2 FQGTGA. Germline trimming cut 0 bases from V and 0 bases from J; bases unmatched to any gene: 2. Sequencing was performed on naive CD4+ T cells from PBMCs. The subset denotes: CD45RA+ positively selected. The source of this sequence is a man aged 18 to 35 in good health. Some clones in this sample may be carry-over from other donors' samples. The chain joins TRBV7-3 to TRBJ2-1; 10 bases map to TRBD2. The CDR3 is CASSLTASGSSYNEQFF. As DNA, the CDR3 is TGTGCCAGCAGCTTAACGGCTAGCGGGAGCTCCTACAATGAGCAGTTCTTC. Using reference TRBV7-3 and TRBJ2-1 for the parts outside the CDR3, the full variable domain is GAGVSQTPSNKVTEKGKYVELRCDPISGHTALYWYRQSLGQGPEFLIYFQGTGAADDSGLPNDRFFAVRPEGSVSTLKIQRTERGDSAVYLCASSLTASGSSYNEQFFGPGTRLTVL.